This T cell receptor beta chain was recovered during a study of blood T cell repertoires in COVID-19 (dated by TCRdb to about 2020). Concerning the study at large: Collaborator samples came from the United States, Italy and Spain and covered acute and convalescent phases of COVID-19. Where available, HLA class I and class II types were taken from metadata supplied by the sample provider and were not determined by assay-based typing. The prospective study material was composed of cDNA or gDNA derived from T cells, B-cell-depleted T cells, or PBMCs. Samples came from the ongoing ImmuneRACE study (first 160 participants) plus 1,254 subjects from 6 global collaborators. The repertoires were released in a freely available public database intended as a resource for research on the immune response to SARS-CoV-2. The dataset comprised deeply sampled blood TCRbeta repertoires from subjects exposed to, actively infected with, or recovered from COVID-19. A de-identified subject ID, COVID-19 status, age in years and sex were almost always included in the sample metadata.

On this clone itself: This receptor's antigen is unknown. No base quality values were provided; no much bigger clone lies one nucleotide off.

TCRbeta CDR3 regions were amplified from genomic DNA using the immunoSEQ Assay, a bias-controlled multiplex PCR. For the original study's pipeline: Nucleated cell counts per sample were estimated from amplification of reference gene primers within the assay. To quantify the absolute abundance of each unique TCRbeta CDR3 rearrangement, sequence reads were collapsed and filtered. For each sample, productive Simpson clonality was calculated by taking the square root of Simpson's diversity index across productive rearrangements. TCRdb retrieved this table from immuneACCESS and kept in-frame rearrangements only. Not all clones are present; in checked studies, unresolved V genes account for under half, and no reason is known for the remainder. V, J and clone size reflect that table, while D and trimming were determined from the DNA. This sample comprises tens of thousands of clones, 88% of them detected only once. The ten largest clones take up over 8.5% of the sample.

The CDR3 runs 15 amino acids, cysteine and phenylalanine included. Only CDR3 DNA remains: 45 bases, in frame from the first base. The junction shows trimming of 6 bases on V and 0 bases on J, and the gene matches do not reach 5 bases of it. As encoded in the germline V gene, CDR1 is MNHEY while CDR2 is SVGAGI. Collaborating institutions collected whole blood in K2EDTA tubes following their own protocols. For TCRbeta analysis, collaborators shipped samples as frozen whole blood, isolated PBMCs, or DNA extracted from either of those sample types. Study-wide conclusions, independent of this receptor: The amount of clinical and demographic metadata varied by source and participant and was provided uncurated.

The clonotype comes from a man aged 50 to 59 with active COVID-19. The sequence is built from TRBV6-5 and TRBJ2-1; 7 junctional bases match TRBD1. The source material was peripheral blood. The DNA sequence is TGTGCCAGCAGCCTTACAGGGGACTCCTACAATGAGCAGTTCTTC. The resulting protein is CASSLTGDSYNEQFF.